These 13 T cell receptor beta chains were all obtained from the same sample, sequenced in a study of vaccination and CD4 T cells after COVID-19. The antigens of these receptors remain unknown. Described treatment: 10-day PBMC culture with coronavirus spike peptide pools or control peptides (ViraFEST assay). The study sequenced cultured CD4+ T cell DNA using the Oncomine TCR Beta short-read assay. TCRdb reprocessed the PCR reads with MiXCR, giving one entry per CDR3 protein. Of 15,000 to 20,000 distinct CDR3 sequences listed, more than 50% are singletons. Sequenced: CD4+ T cells from blood, cultured in vitro. The receptors come from a human donor who had recovered from COVID-19.

The J gene is TRBJ2-3, the V gene TRBV7-3; no reliable D call. Trimming took 5 bases from V and 6 from J, leaving 9 bases between them. CDR1 is SGHTA, CDR2 FQGTGA, per germline. The CDR3 runs to 12 residues. CDR3 in amino acids: CASSPGSDTQYF. As DNA, the CDR3 is TGTGCCAGCAGCCCTGGGTCGGATACGCAGTATTTT.

DNA for the CDR3: TGTGCCAGCAGCTTGGACAGGGGGCGCACCGGGGAGCTGTTTTTT. This translates into CASSLDRGRTGELFF. The rearrangement uses TRBV7-9 and TRBJ2-2, with 11 positions matching TRBD1. V was pared by 3 bases and J by 4 bases, with 1 base of the junction left unmatched. Germline V gene data show CDR1 as SEHNR and CDR2 as FQNEAQ (reference sequence). The length of the CDR3 is 15 residues.

The chain couples TRBV5-6 to TRBJ1-2, with D unresolved. The CDR3 totals 14 residues. In germline, CDR1 is SGHDT, CDR2 YYEEEE. V was trimmed by 0 bases and J by 5 bases, leaving 11 bases between them. The CDR3 reads CASSLAQSGYGYTF. CDR3 nucleotide sequence: TGTGCCAGCAGCTTGGCCCAGAGCGGTTATGGCTACACCTTC.

J is TRBJ1-4 and V is TRBV20-1, with D tentatively TRBD1 (6 bases). Germline-derived CDR1 and CDR2 are DFQATT and SNEGSKA (reference sequence). This CDR3 comprises 16 residues. Trimming pared 0 bases from V and 5 bases from J, leaving 16 bases between. CDR3 sequence: CSARDVVNRDNEKLFF. The CDR3 DNA is TGCAGTGCTAGAGATGTAGTAAACAGGGACAATGAAAAACTGTTTTTT.

V is TRBV12-5 and J is TRBJ1-5, with D possibly being TRBD1 (6 bases). V gave up 5 bases and J gave up 3 bases, with 20 bases separating them. CDR3 length: 17 residues. Germline V gives CDR1 LGHNT, CDR2 FRNRAP. CDR3 protein: CASGLKLTGRFNQPQHF. DNA for the CDR3: TGTGCTAGTGGTCTCAAACTGACAGGAAGGTTCAATCAGCCCCAGCATTTT.

V gene TRBV6-4 combines with J gene TRBJ1-5; D unresolved. Germline V gene data show CDR1 as MRHNA and CDR2 as SNTAGT. The CDR3 length is 16 residues. V was pared by 5 bases and J by 4 bases, with 18 bases between. Written as DNA, the CDR3 is TGTGCCAGCAGTTTCCCTAAACAGTTAGGTAATCAGCCCCAGCATTTT. Its protein is CASSFPKQLGNQPQHF.

This chain connects TRBV6-1 to TRBJ2-1; TRBD2 agrees at 9 bases. Trimming removed 5 bases from V and 8 bases from J; junction bases left unmatched: 4. The CDR3 has 13 residues. CDR1 is MNHNS and CDR2 is SASEGT in the germline V gene. Here the CDR3 reads CASSRLAVDEQFF. DNA for the CDR3: TGTGCCAGCAGTCGACTAGCGGTCGATGAGCAGTTCTTC.

This clonotype has a handful of counts. The genes are TRBV6-7 and TRBJ2-7, with 11 nucleotides matching TRBD2. TRBV6-7 is flagged as an ORF with uncertain function. The CDR3 loop spans 18 amino acids. V dropped 5 bases and J dropped 0; count of bases not matched to a gene: 12. The CDR3 DNA reads as TGTGCCAGCAGTAACGCAGGGACTAGCGGACTAGACTCCTACGAGCAGTACTTC. It encodes CASSNAGTSGLDSYEQYF.

There are a few counts of this clonotype. The V call is TRBV7-9, the J call TRBJ2-7, with D uncertain. V lost 5 bases and J 0 bases, leaving 14 bases between the germline ends. The CDR3 loop spans 15 amino acids. Germline lookup yields CDR1 SEHNR and CDR2 FQNEAQ (reference sequence). CDR3 protein: CASSAADMFSYEQYF. The CDR3 bases are TGTGCCAGCAGCGCCGCAGATATGTTCTCCTACGAGCAGTACTTC.

V gene TRBV11-2 combines with J gene TRBJ2-7; 16 bases are a match to TRBD2. Trimming cost V 4 bases and J 4 bases; bases outside gene matches: 4. This CDR3 is 16 amino acids long. The germline gives CDR1 SGHAT, CDR2 FQNNGV. The CDR3 DNA sequence: TGTGCCAGCAGCTCGGGACTAGCGGGGGGGCTGTACGAGCAGTACTTC. Translating gives CASSSGLAGGLYEQYF.

V gene TRBV16 combines with J gene TRBJ1-5; D perhaps matches TRBD1 (6 bases). The germline V gene has CDR1 KGHSY and CDR2 FQNENV. CDR3 size: 16 residues. The germline V and J ends were trimmed by 4 bases and 2 bases, with 15 bases remaining between them. The CDR3 coding sequence is TGTGCCAGCAGCCCCATGCAGGGGAGAGGCAATCAGCCCCAGCATTTT. This translates into CASSPMQGRGNQPQHF.

J is TRBJ2-1 and V is TRBV7-2; TRBD2 matches at 8 bases. The CDR3 spans 14 residues. The germline V gene has CDR1 SGHTA and CDR2 FQGNSA. The V and J ends lost 1 base and 4 bases, in that order; junction bases with no gene match: 0. CDR3 residues: CASSLERGYNEQFF. CDR3 in DNA: TGTGCCAGCAGCTTAGAGCGGGGGTACAATGAGCAGTTCTTC.

The V gene is TRBV7-9, the J gene TRBJ1-1; D gene unclear. V lost 3 bases, J lost 1 base, and 6 bases lay in between. CDR1 SEHNR and CDR2 FQNEAQ come from the germline V gene (reference sequence). This CDR3 contains 13 residues. The CDR3 region has the DNA TGTGCCAGCAGCTTTGTTGAGAACACTGAAGCTTTCTTT. Amino acids: CASSFVENTEAFF.